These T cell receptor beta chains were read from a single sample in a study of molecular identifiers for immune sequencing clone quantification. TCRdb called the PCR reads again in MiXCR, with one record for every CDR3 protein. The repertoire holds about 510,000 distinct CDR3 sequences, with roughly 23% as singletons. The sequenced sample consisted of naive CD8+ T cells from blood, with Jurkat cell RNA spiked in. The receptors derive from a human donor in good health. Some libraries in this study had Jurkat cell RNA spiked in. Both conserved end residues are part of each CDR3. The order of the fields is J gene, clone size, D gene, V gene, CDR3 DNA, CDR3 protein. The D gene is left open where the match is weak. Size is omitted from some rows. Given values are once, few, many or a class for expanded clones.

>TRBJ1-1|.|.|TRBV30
TGTGCCTGGAGTGTGGGCCTAAACGGAGCTTTCTTT
CAWSVGLNGAFF
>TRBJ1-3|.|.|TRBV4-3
TGCGCCAGCAGCCAAGATCGACAGGTGTTGGGATATGGTGGAAACACCATATATTTT
CASSQDRQVLGYGGNTIYF
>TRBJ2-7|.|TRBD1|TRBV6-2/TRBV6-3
TGTGCCAGCGGCACAGGACAGGCCTCCTACGAGCAGTACTTC
CASGTGQASYEQYF
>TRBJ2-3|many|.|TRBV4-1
TGCGCCAGCAGAGAGGGGGTAACAGATACGCAGTATTTT
CASREGVTDTQYF
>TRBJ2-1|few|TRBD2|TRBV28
TGTGCCAGCAGTGCTCCCCTAGCGGGAGTGTATGAGCAGTTCTTC
CASSAPLAGVYEQFF
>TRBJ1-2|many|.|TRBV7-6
TGTGCCAGCAGCCCCGGCCCGCACTATGGCTACACCTTC
CASSPGPHYGYTF
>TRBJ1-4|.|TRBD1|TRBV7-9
TGTGCCAGCGCTAAGACAGGGTTGGGTGAAAAACTGTTTTTT
CASAKTGLGEKLFF
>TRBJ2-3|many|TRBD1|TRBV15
TGTGCCACCAGCAGAGATCTGGGGCAGGGGGTCACAGATACGCAGTATTTT
CATSRDLGQGVTDTQYF
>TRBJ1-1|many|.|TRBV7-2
TGTGCCAGCAGCTTAGTCTTGGGGGCGTCGGATGAAGCTTTCTTT
CASSLVLGASDEAFF
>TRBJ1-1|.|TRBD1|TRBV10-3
TGTGCCATCAGTGACAGGGGGAGGACTGAAGCTTTCTTT
CAISDRGRTEAFF
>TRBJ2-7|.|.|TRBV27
TGTGTCAGCAGTTTGTTACTAGCTCCCTACGAGCAGTACTTC
CVSSLLLAPYEQYF
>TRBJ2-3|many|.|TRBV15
TGTGCCACCAGCAGGGACTCGGGGACAGATACGCAGTATTTT
CATSRDSGTDTQYF
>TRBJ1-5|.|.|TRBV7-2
TGTGCCAGCGGCTTGGGGGAGGGTGTCGGCAATCAGCCCCAACATTTT
CASGLGEGVGNQPQHF
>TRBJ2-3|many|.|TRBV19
TGTGCCAGTAGTATTGGAGGAGACACGCAGTATTTT
CASSIGGDTQYF
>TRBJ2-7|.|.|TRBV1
TGCACCAGCAGCCAAGTTCCCAATCGCGAGCAGTACTTC
CTSSQVPNREQYF
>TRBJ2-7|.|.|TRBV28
TGTGCCAGCAGTGCACTAGGCTACTACGAGCAGTACTTC
CASSALGYYEQYF